The 17 T cell receptor beta chains below were found in one sample sequenced in a study of early T cells in non-severe SARS-CoV-2 infection. TCRdb itself ran the 5' RACE reads through MiXCR, one entry per CDR3 protein. The table has tens of thousands of distinct CDR3 sequences, around 6.5% seen once. Sequenced material: whole blood. The receptors stem from an adult who was a healthcare worker with PCR-confirmed SARS-CoV-2 infection or an uninfected control (not recorded which).

This clonotype has a handful of counts. The chain couples TRBV12-3 or TRBV12-4 to TRBJ2-3, with no clear D. There are 12 residues in the CDR3. The V end was cut by 4 bases, the J end by 3 bases, with 5 bases between. Here the CDR3 DNA reads TGTGCCAGCAGTTCTGGGACAGATACGCAGTATTTT. Its protein is CASSSGTDTQYF.

There are a few counts of this clonotype. The chain is built from TRBV6-1 and TRBJ1-5; D unclear. The CDR3 sequence is 12 residues long. Per germline, CDR1 MNHNS and CDR2 SASEGT. V lost 6 bases to trimming and J lost 0 bases, with 3 bases between them. This chain's CDR3 is CASRSSNQPQHF. CDR3 in DNA: TGTGCCAGCAGGAGTAGCAATCAGCCCCAGCATTTT.

The gene calls are TRBV10-3 and TRBJ2-3, with 8 positions matching TRBD2. J lost 8 bases, V lost 11 bases, and 15 bases had no gene match. Per the germline V gene, CDR1 is ENHRY and CDR2 is SYGVKD. The CDR3 covers 14 residues. CDR3 residues: CAVGVSGRGGTQYF. CDR3 DNA: TGTGCCGTAGGGGTGAGCGGGAGAGGAGGTACGCAGTATTTT.

This clonotype was observed at least ten times. The V and J genes are TRBV25-1 and TRBJ2-3; 11 positions agree with TRBD2. This CDR3 has 13 residues. V lost 6 bases and J lost 5; bases outside the gene matches: 1. Germline V gives CDR1 MGHDK, CDR2 SYGVNS. DNA of the CDR3: TGTGCCAGCAGCCTAGCGGGAGGAGATACGCAGTATTTT. The encoded protein is CASSLAGGDTQYF.

This clonotype showed up many times. The CDR3 bases are TGTGCCAGCATCGGGGGGGGCCCCAATGAGCAGTTCTTC. As protein: CASIGGGPNEQFF. V gene TRBV25-1 combines with J gene TRBJ2-1; 8 bases are a match to TRBD2. The CDR3 is 13 amino acids. V dropped 7 bases and J dropped 6; count of bases not matched to a gene: 5. Germline-derived CDR1 and CDR2 are MGHDK and SYGVNS. Filled out from reference TRBV25-1 and TRBJ2-1, the complete variable domain reads EADIYQTPRYLVIGTGKKITLECSQTMGHDKMYWYQQDPGMELHLIHYSYGVNSTEKGDLSSESTVSRIRTEHFPLTLESARPSHTSQYLCASIGGGPNEQFFGPGTRLTVL.

This clonotype was counted many times. The chain combines TRBV20-1 with TRBJ2-4; D may be TRBD2 (6 bases). Trimming removed 2 bases at V and 0 bases at J, with 14 bases between. From germline, CDR1 is DFQATT and CDR2 SNEGSKA (reference sequence). The CDR3 is 16 amino acids. For the CDR3, the DNA is TGCAGTGCTAGAAAGAGTGGCGGGGAAGCCAAAAACATTCAGTACTTC. Amino acids: CSARKSGGEAKNIQYF.

This clonotype was counted ten times or more. This rearrangement joins TRBV4-1 to TRBJ2-7; no clear D. Germline V gives CDR1 MGHRA, CDR2 YSYEKL. The CDR3 covers 12 residues. Trimming stripped 1 base from V and 2 bases from J, with 3 bases between. The CDR3 DNA reads TGCGCCAGCAGCCAAGTGGCCTACGAGCAGTACTTC. Amino acid sequence: CASSQVAYEQYF.

This clonotype was recorded at least ten times. This chain connects TRBV7-9 to TRBJ2-5; TRBD2 matches at 8 bases. V was clipped by 6 bases and J by 2 bases; unmatched bases: 17. Germline V gene sequence: CDR1 SEHNR, CDR2 FQNEAQ (reference sequence). This CDR3 has 18 amino acids. CDR3 residues: CASRTDRTWLAGQETQYF. For the CDR3, the DNA is TGTGCCAGCAGAACAGACAGGACCTGGTTAGCGGGGCAAGAGACCCAGTACTTC.

The rearrangement joins TRBV19 to TRBJ2-7, with 7 bases fitting TRBD2. After removal of 1 base from V and 2 bases from J, the junction contained 2 bases not matched to a gene. The CDR3 has 14 amino acids. CDR1 and CDR2 (germline): LNHDA, SQIVND (reference sequence). DNA for the CDR3: TGTGCCAGTAGTATAGCGGGAGGACCCTACGAGCAGTACTTC. Translation: CASSIAGGPYEQYF. Looking up the rest from reference TRBV19 and TRBJ2-7 gives the full variable domain: DGGITQSPKYLFRKEGQNVTLSCEQNLNHDAMYWYRQDPGQGLRLIYYSQIVNDFQKGDIAEGYSVSREKKESFPLTVTSAQKNPTAFYLCASSIAGGPYEQYFGPGTRLTVT.

This clonotype was seen repeatedly, ten times or more. The CDR3 loop is CASSQEGVNEAYNEQFF. The DNA for the CDR3 is TGTGCCAGCAGCCAAGAAGGGGTCAACGAGGCCTACAATGAGCAGTTCTTC. The chain combines TRBV4-2 with TRBJ2-1; D perhaps matches TRBD1 (5 bases). Trimming took off 0 bases at V and 2 bases at J, with 14 bases between the two ends. Germline CDR1 is LGHNA and CDR2 is YNFKEQ. The CDR3 is 17 amino acids.

This clonotype was observed many times. The V gene is TRBV20-1, the J gene TRBJ1-5; D not certain. This CDR3 spans 13 amino acids. From germline, CDR1 is DFQATT and CDR2 SNEGSKA (reference sequence). The ends were cut back, 8 bases at V and 0 bases at J, with 11 bases in the middle. DNA of the CDR3: TGCAGTTTCCAGGCCTATAGCAATCAGCCCCAGCATTTT. The encoded protein is CSFQAYSNQPQHF.

In this sample, this clonotype turned up many times. The genes are TRBV7-9 and TRBJ2-7, with TRBD1 matching over 7 bases. CDR3 length equals 13 residues. The ends lost 1 base at V and 6 bases at J; junction bases unmatched: 3. Germline CDR1 is SEHNR and CDR2 is FQNEAQ (reference sequence). The CDR3 DNA reads as TGTGCCAGCAGCTTAGGGGGACAGATCGAGCAGTACTTC. Its protein is CASSLGGQIEQYF.

The V gene is TRBV10-3, the J gene TRBJ2-1; 14 positions agree with TRBD2. CDR3 length: 19 amino acids. J was trimmed by 0 bases and V by 2 bases; bases with no gene match: 6. Germline assignment: CDR1 ENHRY and CDR2 SYGVKD. The CDR3 nucleotides are TGTGCCATCAGTGAGAGGGGACTAGCGGGAGCCAACTCCTACAATGAGCAGTTCTTC. This gives the protein CAISERGLAGANSYNEQFF.

The sample holds many counts of this clonotype. The chain couples TRBV6-1 to TRBJ2-5; 7 nucleotides line up with TRBD2. The germline CDR1 and CDR2 sequences are MNHNS and SASEGT. CDR3 length equals 12 residues. J lost 5 bases, V lost 11 bases, and 8 bases had no gene match. The CDR3 is CAGRGEAETQYF. CDR3 coding DNA: TGTGCCGGCCGGGGGGAAGCGGAGACCCAGTACTTC.

This clonotype was observed many times. The chain combines TRBV10-3 with TRBJ2-7, with D maybe TRBD1 (6 bases). V lost 6 bases to trimming and J lost 3 bases, with 6 bases between them. The CDR3 totals 11 residues. CDR1 is ENHRY, CDR2 SYGVKD, per germline. Here the CDR3 DNA reads TGTGCCATCAGGGACAGCTACGAGCAGTACTTC. Its protein is CAIRDSYEQYF.

In this sample, this clonotype turned up many times. The chain links TRBV6-5 to TRBJ2-3; the D call may be TRBD1 or TRBD2 (7 bases each). Per the germline V gene, CDR1 is MNHEY and CDR2 is SVGAGI. The V end was cut by 3 bases, the J end by 2 bases, with 15 bases between. CDR3 length: 16 amino acids. CDR3 residues: CASSYGSGGDTDTQYF. The DNA for the CDR3 is TGTGCCAGCAGTTATGGGTCAGGGGGGGACACAGATACGCAGTATTTT.

This clonotype was recorded many times. The V gene is TRBV12-3 or TRBV12-4, the J gene TRBJ1-5, with TRBD1 as a possible D gene (5 bases). The germline V and J ends were trimmed by 2 bases and 10 bases, with 15 bases remaining between them. The CDR3 is made up of 14 amino acids. As DNA, the CDR3 is TGTGCCAGCAGTTTACTCGGCGGGACCCTACCCCAGCATTTT. Its protein product is CASSLLGGTLPQHF.